This T cell receptor (beta chain) was found in a study of blood T cell repertoires in COVID-19. Study overall: Material from acute and convalescent COVID-19 was sourced from the United States, Italy and Spain. PBMCs, B-cell-depleted T cells, or T cells provided the cDNA or gDNA that made up the material.

Per the study methods: Using reference gene primer amplification, nucleated cell counts were estimated. The data were produced by immunoSEQ multiplex PCR, yet TCRdb's version contains in-frame clones alone and is incomplete. V, J and clone size derive from that table, while D and trimming were established from the DNA sequence. The top ten hold about 4.1% of the sample, which has around 270,000 clones, 70% to 90% seen once. The recovered donors of Cohort 3 showed two negative PCRs, clearance, or symptom resolution. As regards this clone: Germline is not matched at one junction end, which may reflect a read error.

Germline values: CDR1 LGHDT, CDR2 YNNKEL (reference sequence). The CDR3 has 14 amino acids. The chain uses TRBV3-1 (or the pseudogene TRBV3-2) and TRBJ1-1; D not resolved. This receptor was obtained from a woman younger than 45 who had recovered from COVID-19. The sequenced sample was PBMCs or T cells enriched from blood (not recorded which). The CDR3 DNA follows: TGTGCCAGCACCCTTCAATCCAGGAACGCTGAAGCTTTCTTT. Translating gives CASTLQSRNAEAFF.